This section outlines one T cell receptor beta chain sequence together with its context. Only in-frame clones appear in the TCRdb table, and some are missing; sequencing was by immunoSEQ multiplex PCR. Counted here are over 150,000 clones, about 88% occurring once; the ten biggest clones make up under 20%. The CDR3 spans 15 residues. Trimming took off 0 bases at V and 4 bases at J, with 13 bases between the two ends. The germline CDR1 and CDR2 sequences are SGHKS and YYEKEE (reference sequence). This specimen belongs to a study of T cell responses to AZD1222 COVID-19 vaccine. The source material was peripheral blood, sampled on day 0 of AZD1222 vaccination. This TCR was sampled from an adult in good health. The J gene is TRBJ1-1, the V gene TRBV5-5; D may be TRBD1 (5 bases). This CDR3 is CASSLGVGRGTEAFF. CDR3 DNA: TGTGCCAGCAGCTTGGGTGTTGGAAGGGGCACTGAAGCTTTCTTT.